This T cell receptor (beta chain) was observed in a study of PD-L1 blockade in urothelial cancer (dated 2017 in TCRdb). For context, the study as a whole: Every patient began therapy at some point between 2013 and 2015 and was given atezolizumab 1,200 mg intravenously every 3 weeks. Pretreatment tumor samples and matched peripheral blood, collected serially before and after atezolizumab treatment, underwent TCR sequencing. Patients had an ECOG performance status of 0 or 1 and had received between 0 and 3 prior chemotherapy regimens. Pretreatment blood TCR-seq was available for twenty-nine patients, at least one posttreatment blood collection was obtained for roughly 24 patients, and tumor TCR-seq was available for roughly 24 patients. About 90% of the roughly 29 patients were males with bladder-origin urothelial cancer, and about 65% of the roughly 29 reported a prior smoking history. Blood samples were analyzed at two time points: 3 weeks after treatment start (second dose) and 6 weeks after treatment start. Durable clinical benefit was achieved by nine patients and was not achieved by 20 patients. Durable clinical benefit was defined as a progression-free survival longer than 6 months, and TCR features were additionally tested against progression-free survival and overall survival. In the same patients, pretreatment tumors underwent whole exome sequencing and RNA sequencing in addition to TCR sequencing. Somatic, immune and clinical correlates of response to PD-L1 blockade with atezolizumab in urothelial cancer were the focus of an exploratory multi-omic analysis. Blood samples gave a median of around 140,000 T cells and 80,000 or so unique TCRs, with a median clonality of 0.080.

Summary of the overall study and its limitations: A pretreatment peripheral blood TCR clonality below the median was linked to improved progression-free and overall survival. Because of the small sample size (n ≈ 31) and the many exploratory analyses performed, the results are intended to be regarded as hypothesis-generating. Greater expansion of tumor-associated TCR clones in peripheral blood 3 weeks after the start of treatment was observed in patients with durable benefit (n ≈ 24, p = 0.022).

The cohort comprised fewer than 35 patients with locally advanced or metastatic urothelial carcinoma treated at Memorial Sloan Kettering on a trial protocol. Peripheral blood mononuclear cells were collected pretreatment and during treatment, with between 1 and 8 total time points obtained per patient. The Qiagen DNeasy Blood extraction kit was used to purify genomic DNA from total PBMCs and tumor samples. PBMCs were collected pretreatment and during treatment, and were isolated and stored as previously described. Worth noting for this clone: No antigen is known for it. The sample holds no much larger clone one base away, and base qualities are not on file.

CDR1 and CDR2, looked up from the germline V gene (reference sequence), are LNHDA and SQIVND. Trimming at the junction amounts to 7 bases on V and 3 bases on J, and the germline ends lie 9 bases apart. The CDR3 runs 13 residues from the cysteine to the phenylalanine. Only CDR3 DNA remains: 39 bases, in frame from the first base. Synthetic TCR analog templates were spiked into each PCR to estimate absolute template abundance from read counts. TCRbeta CDR3 regions were amplified from genomic DNA with bias-controlled V and J gene primers using the immunoSEQ assay. Sequencing of rearranged TCRbeta segments was performed at approximately 20X coverage. Under the source paper's analysis protocol: Clustering was used to correct sequencing errors, and CDR3s were annotated against IMGT to assign V, D and J genes. Out-of-frame and stop-codon sequences were excluded, and only productive TCRbeta rearrangements were used in downstream analyses. To compute clonality, Shannon entropy was normalized by the log of the number of unique productive sequences and then subtracted from one. Clones differing between time points or between blood and tumor were identified using Fisher's exact test with Benjamini-Hochberg correction, with an adjusted p below 0.01 applied as the threshold. Not all clones reach the TCRdb copy of this immuneACCESS table, which keeps in-frame sequences only. Checked studies attribute under half of the gap to unresolved V genes and leave the rest unexplained. V, J and clone size are taken as reported in that table, and D and trimming were inferred from the DNA itself. This sample gives tens of thousands of clones in total; around 86% of them show up just once. The ten biggest clones cover 15% to 20% of the sample.

The chain employs TRBV19 and TRBJ2-2, with the D gene uncertain. The sample consisted of PBMCs, taken around atezolizumab (anti-PD-L1) treatment. The TCR was taken from a man between 60 and 75 years old with urothelial cancer. Here is the DNA: TGTGCCAGTATCCTCCCTTACACCGGGGAGCTGTTTTTT. The encoded protein is CASILPYTGELFF. With the rest looked up from the reference TRBV19 and TRBJ2-2 genes rather than sequenced, the full variable domain is DGGITQSPKYLFRKEGQNVTLSCEQNLNHDAMYWYRQDPGQGLRLIYYSQIVNDFQKGDIAEGYSVSREKKESFPLTVTSAQKNPTAFYLCASILPYTGELFFGEGSRLTVL.